This TCR beta chain was sequenced during a study of B cell selection in AIRE deficiency. Points from the study as a whole: Only about 9.3% of about 3,500 shared Treg sequences were patient-specific; 31.6% healthy-specific. CDR3s were shorter in shared Treg sequences, reflecting few non-templated nucleotide insertions. About 30.6% of healthy-shared Treg sequences were found among patient Tconv cells.

Original analysis: Patients' conventional T cells yielded roughly 1.2x10^5 distinct TCRbeta sequences; donors' about 1.5x10^5. Using immunoSEQ multiplex PCR, the repertoire was profiled, and TCRdb retains in-frame clones only, with some absent. V and J calls and clone size are those listed in that table; D and trimming were worked out from the DNA. This sample carries some 27,000 clones, roughly 95% of them seen once, and the ten largest clones take around 0.26%. For this clone: Its antigen is not known.

Conventional CD4 T cells were sorted as CD4+CD127+ cells. Trimming pared 4 bases from V and 7 bases from J, leaving 15 bases between. Per the germline V gene, CDR1 is SGHKS and CDR2 is YYEKEE (reference sequence). The CDR3 is made up of 14 amino acids. This clonotype was obtained from a human donor in good health. The chain employs TRBV5-5 and TRBJ2-1, with D uncertain. Specimen: CD4+CD127+ conventional T cells sorted from PBMCs. The CDR3 sequence is CASSPPSVSNEQFF. The DNA of the CDR3 is TGTGCCAGCAGCCCCCCGTCAGTATCGAATGAGCAGTTCTTC.